This TCR beta chain was identified during a study of blood T cell repertoires in COVID-19. Study as a whole: Acute and convalescent COVID-19 samples came from the United States, Italy and Spain. T cells, B-cell-depleted T cells, or PBMCs supplied cDNA or gDNA.

Study processing details: Amplification with reference gene primers provided the estimates of nucleated cell counts. The table came from immunoSEQ multiplex PCR; TCRdb's copy has only in-frame clones and leaves some out. V and J calls and clone size are copied from that table; D and trimming were computed from the DNA. The data hold 91,000 or so clones, with over 80% observed a single time. Sequencing was done on a sample of peripheral blood. The TCR was taken from a woman aged 45-65 years in a cohort sampled during active COVID-19.

The chain's CDR3 is CASSVAHDRFEKLFF. CDR3 sequence (DNA): TGTGCCAGCAGCGTAGCCCATGACAGGTTTGAAAAACTGTTTTTT. The V call is TRBV9, the J call TRBJ1-4; tentative D call: TRBD1 (6 bases). Trimming took off 0 bases at V and 7 bases at J, with 13 bases between the two ends. Germline values: CDR1 SGDLS, CDR2 YYNGEE. This CDR3 comprises 15 residues.